The text below deals with one TCR beta chain. The sample is drawn from a study of control samples from healthy donors and cancer patients. Here immunoSEQ multiplex PCR was the method, and the copy in TCRdb shows in-frame clones only, minus some. The data contain just over 150,000 clones, roughly 90% of them seen just once; the ten biggest clones take up about 11%. CDR3 length: 15 residues. The germline V gene has CDR1 SGHRS and CDR2 YFSETQ. Trimming removed 0 bases from V and 2 bases from J, with 9 bases in between. This chain connects TRBV5-1 to TRBJ2-1; D assignment may be TRBD1 or TRBD2 (6 bases each). The sample was blood. The clonotype originates from a man aged 25-40 years in good health. CDR3 coding DNA: TGCGCCAGCAGCTTGGACGGGGGCACCTACAATGAGCAGTTCTTC. This translates into CASSLDGGTYNEQFF.